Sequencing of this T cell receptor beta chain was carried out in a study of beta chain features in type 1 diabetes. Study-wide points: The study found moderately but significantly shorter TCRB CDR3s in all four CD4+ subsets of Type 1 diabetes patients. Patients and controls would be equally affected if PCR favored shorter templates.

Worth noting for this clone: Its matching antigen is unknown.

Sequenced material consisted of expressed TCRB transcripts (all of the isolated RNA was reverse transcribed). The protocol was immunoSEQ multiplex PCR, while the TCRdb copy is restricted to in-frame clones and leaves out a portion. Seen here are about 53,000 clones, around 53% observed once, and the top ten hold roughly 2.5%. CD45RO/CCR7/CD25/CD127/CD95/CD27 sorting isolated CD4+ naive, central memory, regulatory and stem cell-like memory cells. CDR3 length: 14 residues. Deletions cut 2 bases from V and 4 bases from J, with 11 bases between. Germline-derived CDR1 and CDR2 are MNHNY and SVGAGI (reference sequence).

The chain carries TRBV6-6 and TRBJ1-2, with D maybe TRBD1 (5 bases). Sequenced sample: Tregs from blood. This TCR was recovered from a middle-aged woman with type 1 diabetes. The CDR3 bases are TGTGCCAGCAGTTACAGGGGTCAGGGCTATGGCTACACCTTC. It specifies CASSYRGQGYGYTF.